This T cell receptor (beta chain) was found in a study of early T cells in non-severe SARS-CoV-2 infection. Study information: Alpha and beta chains were unpaired, from unsorted whole-blood bulk RNA.

From germline, CDR1 is DFQATT and CDR2 SNEGSKA (reference sequence). The CDR3 has 12 residues. V dropped 2 bases and J dropped 4 bases, with 9 bases sitting between them. A word on this clonotype: Its antigen is not known.

Individual cDNA molecules each received unique molecular identifiers attached to them. TCRdb reprocessed the 5' RACE reads via MiXCR and lists one record per CDR3 protein. The table lists roughly 93,000 distinct CDR3 sequences, approximately 11% of them singletons. Study findings and constraints: Lookups in VDJdb leaned toward anti-spike CD8 responses and missed private and CD4 specificities.

Sequencing was carried out using whole blood. This receptor was identified in an adult who was a healthcare worker with PCR-confirmed SARS-CoV-2 infection or an uninfected control (not recorded which). The V call is TRBV20-1, the J call TRBJ2-7; D uncertain. CDR3 DNA sequence: TGCAGTGCTAGAAGGCAGGCGTACGAGCAGTACTTC. Translated, it gives CSARRQAYEQYF.